This entry is about one TCR beta chain. Its antigen is unidentified. The data are from a study of identical twins. The study, taken as a whole, reports: Whereas memory repertoires showed no such difference, abundant cord blood beta clonotypes carried fewer insertions.

Per the germline V gene, CDR1 is LNHDA and CDR2 is SQIVND (reference sequence). The CDR3 is made up of 12 amino acids. The V gene lost 11 bases and the J gene lost 5 bases, with 13 bases spanning the gap. Using its own MiXCR run on the 5' RACE reads, TCRdb lists one record per CDR3 protein. The sample has 400,000 to 500,000 distinct CDR3 sequences; roughly 13% are singletons. These sequences were also reported in another study, on yellow fever vaccine responses in identical twins.

V is TRBV19 and J is TRBJ2-4; D unclear. The sequenced sample was CD4+ T cells sorted from blood. This TCR came from a woman aged 18-29 years in good health. The CDR3 spells CAVDPNQNIQYF. In nucleotides, the CDR3 is TGTGCCGTAGATCCAAACCAAAACATTCAGTACTTC.